The clone carrying this TCR beta chain has a handful of counts. This specimen comes from a study of human T cells and chemical hapten exposure. As for the study in general: Donors were sensitized with 2% DPC on the upper inner arm. Patients additionally received therapeutic doses of diphenylcyclopropenone on the scalp once a week, and this continued throughout the approximately 25-week study. Patch tests containing 0.01% DPC, applied to the upper back, were read at 6 days. How much TCR each sample yielded varied, mostly because pooled library volumes differed slightly.

Time point here: pre-sensitization, week 0. This sample's treatment: therapeutic diphenylcyclopropenone sensitization with weekly scalp DPC. This CDR3 has 16 amino acids. TCRdb re-derived calls from the RACE reads in MiXCR, one entry per CDR3 protein. This table has some 74,000 distinct CDR3 sequences, around 13% appearing once. The sequencing here drew on whole blood, taken in connection with sensitization to the hapten diphenylcyclopropenone (DPC). The V and J genes are TRBV21-1 and TRBJ2-4; the D segment call TRBD1 is taken from the table without a DNA check. TRBV21-1 is flagged as a pseudogene. This receptor was taken from a woman in her fifties or sixties with alopecia areata. Some clones in this sample may be carry-over from other donors' samples. CDR3 DNA sequence: TGTGCCAGCGTCGACCGGGGTGAACAAGCCAAAAACATTCAGTACTTC. This encodes CASVDRGEQAKNIQYF.